The rows below give T cell receptor beta chains drawn from one sample of a study of PD-1 blockade in classical Hodgkin lymphoma. Profiling relied on immunoSEQ multiplex PCR, and the TCRdb table lists in-frame clones only, not all of them. The sample holds just over 14,000 clones, about nine tenths seen once. The sequencing sample was made of CD8+ T cells from blood. The receptors originated from a human donor with classical Hodgkin lymphoma. Both conserved end residues are part of each CDR3. The D gene is left open where the match is weak. The listing skips clone size in some rows; elsewhere it reads once, few, many or a size class.

>.|TRBV19|TRBJ1-5|.
CASTLQGGGQPQHF
TGTGCCAGTACCCTCCAGGGAGGAGGACAGCCCCAGCATTTT
>.|TRBV15|TRBJ2-3|.
CATSRVSTDTQYF
TGTGCCACCAGCAGAGTTAGTACAGATACGCAGTATTTT
>TRBD2|TRBV10-1|TRBJ2-3|.
CASRDGRLSTDTQYF
TGCGCCAGCAGGGACGGGAGGCTTAGCACAGATACGCAGTATTTT
>.|TRBV9|TRBJ2-2|.
CASSVGNTGELFF
TGTGCCAGCAGCGTAGGAAACACCGGGGAGCTGTTTTTT
>.|TRBV19|TRBJ2-1|.
CASSMGSGYNEQFF
TGTGCCAGTAGTATGGGTAGCGGTTACAATGAGCAGTTCTTC
>.|TRBV5-4|TRBJ2-2|.
CATERTNTGELFF
TGTGCCACCGAGCGGACGAACACCGGGGAGCTGTTTTTT
>.|TRBV14|TRBJ1-6|.
CASSQGQANSPLHF
TGTGCCAGCAGCCAAGGACAAGCTAATTCACCCCTCCACTTT
>TRBD2|TRBV7-9|TRBJ2-1|.
CASSLSAGGEYEQFF
TGTGCCAGCAGCTTATCAGCGGGAGGGGAGTATGAGCAGTTCTTC
>.|TRBV25-1|TRBJ1-5|.
CASSEYSSNQPQHF
TGTGCCAGCAGTGAATATAGTAGCAATCAGCCCCAGCATTTT
>.|TRBV2|TRBJ2-4|.
CASSPPLTGQNIQYF
TGTGCCAGCAGCCCCCCCCTCACAGGACAAAACATTCAGTACTTC
>TRBD1|TRBV25-1|TRBJ1-4|.
CASSELSRTGLEKLFF
TGTGCCAGCAGTGAATTGAGCAGGACAGGCCTTGAAAAACTGTTTTTT
>.|TRBV6-4|TRBJ2-2|.
CASSQLGTGELFF
TGTGCCAGCAGCCAACTGGGTACCGGGGAGCTGTTTTTT
>.|TRBV7-9|TRBJ2-1|.
CASNPRGPAYNEQFF
TGTGCCAGCAACCCCCGAGGGCCTGCCTACAATGAGCAGTTCTTC
>.|TRBV5-1|TRBJ1-1|once
CASSLQDTNTEAFF
TGCGCCAGCAGCTTGCAGGACACGAACACTGAAGCTTTCTTT
>TRBD1|TRBV10-3|TRBJ1-1|once
CAISGPVTGGVMNTEAFF
TGTGCCATCAGTGGGCCCGTGACAGGGGGTGTTATGAACACTGAAGCTTTCTTT